This T cell receptor (beta chain) was sequenced during a study of T cells in Graves' hyperthyroidism and ophthalmopathy. Study-wide findings and caveats: Blood also carried most thyroid clonotypes expanded above 0.001. The model identified upcoming ophthalmopathy a median roughly 6.5 months ahead of onset.

Trimming removed 2 bases at V and 5 bases at J, with 13 bases between. The CDR3 consists of 14 residues. CDR1 and CDR2 (germline): SEHNR, FQNEAQ (reference sequence). A remark on this clonotype: The antigen remains unidentified.

From RNA transcripts, TCR beta CDR3 regions were amplified. TCR CDR3 regions were first amplified by RT-PCR with HTBI primers. One entry per CDR3 protein, called by TCRdb with MiXCR from the multiplex PCR reads. This table holds 300,000 to 500,000 distinct CDR3 sequences, over 12% found once. Disease lasting under 3 months, a NOSPECS grade of at least 4, and a Clinical Activity Score of at least 3 were features of the ophthalmopathy patients. The PBMCs were taken from under 12 ml of fresh peripheral blood. Source material: blood. This rearrangement joins TRBV7-9 to TRBJ2-7; D may match TRBD1 or TRBD2 (5 bases each). The sequence derives from a man aged 50 or older with Graves' ophthalmopathy. In DNA, the CDR3 is TGTGCCAGCAGCTTATTCAGGGTGGAGGACGAGCAGTACTTC. Translation gives CASSLFRVEDEQYF.